The 30 T cell receptor beta chains below were found in one sample sequenced in a study of T cells after yellow fever vaccination. TCRdb independently ran MiXCR on the 5' RACE reads; one entry per CDR3 protein. The data contain around 550,000 distinct CDR3 sequences, 19% of them singletons. The material was PBMCs, obtained 15 days after the yellow fever booster vaccination. Source of these receptors: a man aged 25 to 45 who received the YFV17D yellow fever vaccine.

This clonotype was counted only a few times. The rearrangement joins TRBV5-1 to TRBJ1-5; no definite D call. V lost 5 bases and J 0 bases, leaving 6 bases between the germline ends. The CDR3 runs to 13 residues. The germline V gene encodes CDR1 SGHRS and CDR2 YFSETQ. The CDR3 loop is CASRLYSNQPQHF. The CDR3 region has the DNA TGCGCCAGCAGGCTTTATAGCAATCAGCCCCAGCATTTT.

The rearrangement links TRBV28 to TRBJ1-2; D may be TRBD1 (6 bases). Germline lookup yields CDR1 MDHEN and CDR2 SYDVKM. Trimming pared 4 bases from V and 14 bases from J, leaving 14 bases between. The CDR3 totals 11 residues. The CDR3 spells CASSSLRGETF. The DNA of the CDR3 is TGTGCCAGCAGTTCTCTCAGGGGAGAAACCTTC.

Points on this clonotype: The junction departs from the called germline gene at one end, perhaps through a read error. The rearrangement links TRBV28 to TRBJ2-3; 11 nucleotides match TRBD1. The germline gives CDR1 MDHEN, CDR2 SYDVKM. CDR3 length: 14 amino acids. CDR3 sequence (DNA): TGTGCCACCGTACCCGGGACAGGGGGAAATCGCGGGAATTTT. Protein sequence: CATVPGTGGNRGNF. Based on the CDR3 plus reference TRBV28 and TRBJ2-3, the full variable domain is DVKVTQSSRYLVKRTGEKVFLECVQDMDHENMFWYRQDPGLGLRLIYFSYDVKMKEKGDIPEGYSVSREKKERFSLILESASTNQTSMYLCATVPGTGGNRGNFGPGTRLTVL.

In this sample, this clonotype turned up a few times. The chain joins TRBV29-1 to TRBJ2-1; D not resolved. In germline, CDR1 is SQVTM, CDR2 ANQGSEA. Between the trimmed V and J ends, which lost 6 bases and 9 bases, there was a span of 9 bases. The CDR3 sequence is 10 residues long. CDR3 sequence (DNA): TGCAGCGTCGCGCAGACTGAGCAGTTCTTC. Amino acid sequence: CSVAQTEQFF.

In its sample, this clonotype was seen a few times. The chain uses TRBV7-2 and TRBJ2-3; 9 bases fit TRBD2. With V trimmed by 11 bases and J by 9 bases, 15 bases remained unmatched. Germline assignment: CDR1 SGHTA and CDR2 FQGNSA. The CDR3 totals 14 residues. DNA for the CDR3: TGTGCCTCACCCGTGGCGGGAGGGGGAGACACGCAGTATTTT. Protein sequence: CASPVAGGGDTQYF.

This clonotype was counted a few times. This rearrangement joins TRBV12-3 or TRBV12-4 to TRBJ2-1, with D unclear. Trimming removed 6 bases at V and 7 bases at J, with 10 bases between. This CDR3 is 12 amino acids long. This CDR3 is CASRPRLNEQFF. CDR3 nucleotide sequence: TGTGCCAGCAGGCCCCGGTTAAATGAGCAGTTCTTC.

The rearrangement links TRBV7-3 to TRBJ2-1, with 7 bases aligning to TRBD2. The V gene's germline CDR1 is SGHTA and CDR2 FQGTGA. Losses at the gene ends were 1 base for V and 13 bases for J; bases not matched to a gene: 10. The CDR3 spans 14 residues. CDR3 nucleotide sequence: TGTGCCAGCAGCTTAAGACACGCAGCGGGACTTCAGTTCTTC. Encoded protein: CASSLRHAAGLQFF.

The V gene is TRBV7-8, the J gene TRBJ2-5, with TRBD2 matching 7 bases. The trim removed 5 bases at V and 4 bases at J, leaving 10 bases unmatched. The germline V gene encodes CDR1 SGHVS and CDR2 FQNEAQ. The CDR3 length is 15 residues. This CDR3 reads CASSERTSWRETQYF. In DNA form, the CDR3 reads TGTGCCAGCAGCGAGCGGACTAGTTGGAGAGAGACCCAGTACTTC.

J is TRBJ2-7 and V is TRBV2, with 8 positions matching TRBD2. The V gene's germline CDR1 is SNHLY and CDR2 FYNNEI. The V and J ends lost 6 bases and 2 bases, in that order; junction bases with no gene match: 9. The CDR3 consists of 15 residues. The CDR3 sequence is CASRESGRPPYEQYF. CDR3 in DNA: TGTGCCAGCAGAGAGAGCGGGAGACCCCCCTACGAGCAGTACTTC.

This clonotype was found a few times. The chain employs TRBV7-2 and TRBJ2-7; TRBD1 might be the D (7 bases). Trimming pared 0 bases from V and 0 bases from J, leaving 15 bases between. CDR1 and CDR2 from the germline V gene are SGHTA and FQGNSA. The CDR3 totals 17 residues. The CDR3 protein is CASSLARGQLGSYEQYF. Here the CDR3 DNA reads TGTGCCAGCAGCTTAGCGCGGGGACAGTTAGGCTCCTACGAGCAGTACTTC.

This rearrangement joins TRBV6-1 to TRBJ2-7; no clear D gene. The V and J ends lost 6 bases and 0 bases respectively, with 15 bases between them. Germline V CDR1 and CDR2: MNHNS, SASEGT. The CDR3 has 15 amino acids. The CDR3 nucleotides read TGTGCCAGCAGCCTCGCGTGGGATAGCTCCTACGAGCAGTACTTC. It codes for CASSLAWDSSYEQYF.

In this sample, this clonotype turned up a few times. This chain uses TRBV30 with TRBJ2-3, with unresolved D. V was shortened by 5 bases and J by 4 bases, with 10 bases between the two germline ends. The CDR3 has 12 amino acids. The germline V gene has CDR1 GTSNPN and CDR2 SVGIG (reference sequence). CDR3 sequence: CAWGVGPDTQYF. DNA of the CDR3: TGTGCCTGGGGGGTAGGTCCAGATACGCAGTATTTT.

This chain connects TRBV2 to TRBJ2-1; maybe TRBD1 (6 bases). The CDR3 is made up of 15 amino acids. Between the trimmed V and J ends, which lost 8 bases and 0 bases, there was a span of 14 bases. Germline V CDR1 and CDR2: SNHLY, FYNNEI. CDR3: CASFGGRPSYNEQFF. CDR3 coding DNA: TGTGCCAGCTTTGGGGGCCGCCCCTCCTACAATGAGCAGTTCTTC.

This clonotype was counted between two and nine times. This chain connects TRBV29-1 to TRBJ2-3, with a tentative D call TRBD2 (5 bases). Trimming removed 3 bases at V and 14 bases at J, with 18 bases between. The CDR3 sequence is 12 residues long. Per the germline V gene, CDR1 is SQVTM and CDR2 is ANQGSEA. CDR3 nucleotides: TGCAGCGTTGATAGGGTGCTAGCCAAGCCGTATTTT. This sequence encodes CSVDRVLAKPYF.

This clonotype was seen a handful of times. The V and J genes are TRBV5-1 and TRBJ2-1, with no clear D. V dropped 5 bases and J dropped 0 bases, with 9 bases sitting between them. CDR3 length equals 14 residues. CDR1 and CDR2 (germline): SGHRS, YFSETQ. The CDR3 region is CASRSSFSYNEQFF. The DNA of the CDR3 is TGCGCCAGCAGGTCGTCGTTCTCCTACAATGAGCAGTTCTTC.

This clonotype was observed a few times. This chain joins TRBV7-2 and TRBJ2-1; 14 bases are a match to TRBD2. Germline V CDR1 and CDR2: SGHTA, FQGNSA. Losses at the gene ends were 4 bases for V and 9 bases for J; bases not matched to a gene: 8. This CDR3 spans 16 amino acids. Here the CDR3 DNA reads TGTGCCAGCAGCTCAATGACTAGCGGGAGGGCGGGTGAGCAGTTCTTC. Translating it yields CASSSMTSGRAGEQFF.

This clonotype appeared a few times. The chain links TRBV6-2 or TRBV6-3 to TRBJ2-5; D is unclear. The CDR3 covers 15 residues. Germline CDR1 is MNHEY and CDR2 is SVGEGT. V was pared by 5 bases and J by 4 bases, with 17 bases between. CDR3 nucleotide sequence: TGTGCCAGCAGTCTATTACGCGGAGTTACAGAGACCCAGTACTTC. Its translation is CASSLLRGVTETQYF.

The table lists this clonotype with a few counts. The chain links TRBV14 to TRBJ2-1, with TRBD1 matching over 7 bases. Unmatched junction bases numbered 7, after V lost 2 bases and J lost 6 bases. Germline lookup yields CDR1 SGHDN and CDR2 FVKESK. The CDR3 extends over 15 amino acids. CDR3 sequence: CASSQQTGVGNEQFF. Written as DNA, the CDR3 is TGTGCCAGCAGCCAACAAACAGGGGTTGGCAATGAGCAGTTCTTC.

This clonotype was seen a handful of times. The chain uses TRBV12-3 or TRBV12-4 and TRBJ1-4; TRBD1 matches 10 bases. The CDR3 sequence is 15 residues long. The junction had 8 bases not matched to a gene; V was cut back by 5 bases and J by 8 bases. In DNA, the CDR3 is TGTGCCAGCAGTCTGACGACAGGGGGCGGAGAAAAACTGTTTTTT. Its translation: CASSLTTGGGEKLFF.

Turning to this clonotype: One end of the junction varies from germline; a read error may be responsible. The chain recombines TRBV12-3 or TRBV12-4 with TRBJ1-1; TRBD1 aligns across 7 bases. This CDR3 region has 14 residues. The CDR3 protein is CASSQRQGGTESFF. DNA of the CDR3: TGTGCCAGCAGTCAAAGACAGGGCGGTACTGAATCTTTCTTT.

The chain employs TRBV5-1 and TRBJ1-1, with TRBD1 as a possible D gene (5 bases). There are 16 residues in the CDR3. V was pared by 4 bases and J by 0 bases, with 16 bases between. CDR1 and CDR2 (germline): SGHRS, YFSETQ. DNA for the CDR3: TGCGCCAGCAGCCAACCGGAGCGGGGGATGAACACTGAAGCTTTCTTT. Translation gives CASSQPERGMNTEAFF.

Of note for this clonotype: It is unclear where the CDR3 begins or ends on the DNA, so no DNA is shown, and the CDR3 is as TCRdb lists it. This chain uses TRBV3-1 with TRBJ2-3; the table calls TRBD1, which could not be checked here. Germline assignment: CDR1 LGHDT and CDR2 YNNKEL (reference sequence). The CDR3 is 12 amino acids long, termini counted. CDR3 in amino acids: CASSQFGTGSYF.

This clonotype turned up a few times. This chain uses TRBV5-1 with TRBJ2-3; D perhaps matches TRBD2 (5 bases). The germline V and J ends were trimmed by 7 bases and 0 bases, with 15 bases remaining between them. CDR3 length: 15 amino acids. In germline, CDR1 is SGHRS, CDR2 YFSETQ. The CDR3 protein is CASAASGPSTDTQYF. For the CDR3, the DNA is TGCGCCAGCGCCGCAAGCGGCCCTAGCACAGATACGCAGTATTTT.

The V and J genes are TRBV7-6 and TRBJ2-6; D is perhaps TRBD1 (7 bases). Germline assignment: CDR1 SGHVS and CDR2 FNYEAQ. The CDR3 consists of 18 residues. V dropped 4 bases and J dropped 2 bases, with 18 bases sitting between them. CDR3 nucleotides: TGTGCCAGCAGCTCCTGGCGTGGAGGGGGCGCTGGGGCCAACGTCCTGACTTTC. It encodes CASSSWRGGGAGANVLTF.

This clonotype was found a few times. The chain employs TRBV6-5 and TRBJ2-7; D gene unclear. Trimming pared 2 bases from V and 0 bases from J, leaving 8 bases between. This CDR3 is built from 14 residues. Germline V gene data show CDR1 as MNHEY and CDR2 as SVGAGI. The CDR3 sequence: CASSYSPVSYEQYF. CDR3 in DNA: TGTGCCAGCAGTTACAGTCCAGTCTCCTACGAGCAGTACTTC.

This clonotype occurred a few times. The genes are TRBV7-2 and TRBJ2-4, with a tentative D call TRBD1 (6 bases). V dropped 5 bases and J dropped 5 bases, with 13 bases sitting between them. CDR3 length equals 14 residues. Germline V CDR1 and CDR2: SGHTA, FQGNSA. CDR3 in DNA: TGTGCCAGCAGCCCCTACAGGGCTGAAAACATTCAGTACTTC. This gives the protein CASSPYRAENIQYF.

This chain connects TRBV7-2 to TRBJ2-3; D is undetermined. Germline V lookup: CDR1 SGHTA, CDR2 FQGNSA. The V gene lost 6 bases and the J gene lost 0 bases, with 13 bases spanning the gap. The CDR3 covers 15 residues. For the CDR3, the DNA is TGTGCCAGCAGAAAAGACGCTACTAGCACAGATACGCAGTATTTT. The encoded protein is CASRKDATSTDTQYF.

In its sample, this clonotype was seen a few times. The chain recombines TRBV2 with TRBJ1-4; 8 bases fit TRBD1. Unmatched junction bases numbered 9, after V lost 7 bases and J lost 8 bases. Germline CDR1 SNHLY, CDR2 FYNNEI. The CDR3 spans 14 residues. This CDR3 is CASNSGQGEEKLFF. CDR3 coding DNA: TGTGCCAGCAACTCTGGACAGGGCGAAGAAAAACTGTTTTTT. The entire variable domain, with the rest obtained from reference TRBV2 and TRBJ1-4, is as follows: EPEVTQTPSHQVTQMGQEVILRCVPISNHLYFYWYRQILGQKVEFLVSFYNNEISEKSEIFDDQFSVERPDGSNFTLKIRSTKLEDSAMYFCASNSGQGEEKLFFGSGTQLSVL.

In this sample, this clonotype turned up a few times. CDR3 sequence: CASSPQTGGLGGELFF. CDR3 in DNA: TGTGCCAGCAGCCCTCAAACAGGGGGACTAGGCGGGGAGCTGTTTTTT. J is TRBJ2-2 and V is TRBV7-9, with D tentatively TRBD1 or TRBD2 (8 bases each). Trimming pared 5 bases from V and 7 bases from J, leaving 20 bases between. The germline CDR1 and CDR2 sequences are SEHNR and FQNEAQ (reference sequence). The CDR3 loop spans 16 amino acids.

The chain combines TRBV6-5 with TRBJ2-1; TRBD2 matches 7 bases. The trim removed 4 bases at V and 0 bases at J, leaving 3 bases unmatched. In germline, CDR1 is MNHEY, CDR2 SVGAGI. This CDR3 has 15 residues. The CDR3 DNA reads as TGTGCCAGCAGTTTAGGGACTAACTCCTACAATGAGCAGTTCTTC. It is translated as CASSLGTNSYNEQFF.